A single sample is the source of the 28 T cell receptor delta chains below, sequenced in a study of gamma-delta T cells after stem cell transplantation (dated by TCRdb to the mid-2010s). The library was built by means of RT-PCR. Sequencing instrument: Illumina MiSeq. Clone calls in TCRdb were regenerated from the public reads with CATT, after which identical DNA sequences shared one row. The sample includes 1,000 to 1,500 delta-chain clones, with 1.9% observed a single time. The ten largest clones add up to roughly 22% of the sample. The sequencing input was gamma-delta T cells. These receptors all stem from a human donor. It is not recorded whose cells these are; they may come from a transplant donor.

This clone turned up a few times. This likely traces to a read error, being one base from a far larger clone. This sequence joins TRDV2 and TRDJ1, with TRDD3 identical over 8 bases. The CDR3 runs to 19 residues. In germline, CDR1 is GEAIGNYY, CDR2 EKD. The CDR3 coding sequence is TGTGCCTGTGGCACCGTAACTGGGGGCCAAGGGATGTACACCGATAAACTCATCTTT. Translating gives CACGTVTGGQGMYTDKLIF.

This clone was seen a handful of times. The TCRdb protein comes from a much larger clone and disagrees with this DNA's translation at residue 8, likely due to a read error; the protein given here is derived from the DNA. The rearrangement uses TRDV2 and TRDJ1, with 8 bases fitting TRDD3. With 7 bases clipped from V and 1 base from J, the junction kept 10 bases outside the gene matches. The CDR3 spans 15 residues. CDR1 is GEAIGNYY and CDR2 is EKD in the germline V gene. CDR3 protein: CACDSWGTPTDKLIF. CDR3 nucleotide sequence: TGTGCCTGCGATAGCTGGGGGACACCCACCGATAAACTCATCTTT.

By sample fraction, this clone is medium-sized (0.01 to 0.1%). Given a far larger clone just one base away, this is likely a sequencing read error. J is TRDJ1 and V is TRDV2; D may be TRDD3 (5 bases). The germline V gene encodes CDR1 GEAIGNYY and CDR2 EKD. CDR3 length: 15 amino acids. CDR3 sequence reads: CACDPMGQYTDKPIF. CDR3 in DNA: TGTGCCTGTGACCCAATGGGGCAGTACACCGATAAACCCATCTTT.

The chain combines TRDV2 with TRDJ1; no definite D call. CDR1 and CDR2 (germline): GEAIGNYY, EKD. The ends were cut back, 0 bases at V and 0 bases at J, with 13 bases in the middle. The CDR3 spans 16 residues. CDR3 DNA sequence: TGTGCCTGTGACACCCAATGGAACAAGTACACCGATAAACTCATCTTT. It codes for CACDTQWNKYTDKLIF.

On this clone: This is likely an artifact of a read error, given a far larger clone one base away. The chain employs TRDV1 and TRDJ1; the match to TRDD3 covers 9 bases. Trimming removed 9 bases from V and 4 bases from J; junction bases left unmatched: 21. CDR3 length: 18 amino acids. CDR1 and CDR2 from the germline V gene are TSWWSYY and QGS. CDR3: CALPTIPTRTGGLDKLIF. The CDR3 coding sequence is TGTGCTCTCCCTACTATTCCTACGCGGACTGGGGGACTCGATAAACTCATCTTT.

As concerns this clone: TCRdb has a much larger clone's protein, which differs at residue 5 from the translation of this DNA, likely because of a read error; what is shown is the protein translated from the DNA. The DNA for the CDR3 is TGTGCCTGTGACGACTGGGGGACGCGCACCGATAAACTCATCTTT. It is translated as CACDDWGTRTDKLIF. The chain combines TRDV2 with TRDJ1; 9 bases match TRDD3. Germline V lookup: CDR1 GEAIGNYY, CDR2 EKD. The CDR3 runs 15 residues. Germline trimming cut 3 bases from V and 1 base from J; bases unmatched to any gene: 5.

The table lists this clone with a few counts. The protein held in TCRdb is that of a much larger clone and does not match this DNA's translation at residue 3, likely because of a read error; the protein shown is translated from the DNA. This sequence joins TRDV2 and TRDJ1; the D is unclear. Germline assignment: CDR1 GEAIGNYY and CDR2 EKD. CDR3 length: 19 residues. The CDR3 is CARDTVTNGVETYTDKLIF. DNA of the CDR3: TGTGCCCGTGACACGGTAACGAATGGTGTGGAGACGTACACCGATAAACTCATCTTT.

This clone has a handful of counts. The protein TCRdb lists belongs to a much larger clone and differs from this DNA's translation at residue 4, which points to a read error; the protein shown is made from the DNA. The V gene is TRDV2, the J gene TRDJ1, with D unresolved. The CDR3 is made up of 17 amino acids. The germline V gene has CDR1 GEAIGNYY and CDR2 EKD. In DNA, the CDR3 is TGTGCCTGTGGCACCGTTGCCCCCAGGAAACATGCCGGTAAACTCATCTTT. Protein: CACGTVAPRKHAGKLIF.

A note on this clone: This DNA's translation differs at residue 9 from TCRdb's protein, which comes from a much larger clone; a read error is likely, and the protein shown is translated from the DNA. V and J are TRDV2 and TRDJ1, with a weak D call TRDD3 (6 bases). This CDR3 has 17 amino acids. Germline V gene sequence: CDR1 GEAIGNYY, CDR2 EKD. V was cut by 4 bases and J by 6 bases, with 26 bases left in between. CDR3 DNA: TGTGCCTGTGATACACTGGGCGGGCATACTGGACTTAATAAACTCATCTTT. Translation: CACDTLGGHTGLNKLIF.

A remark on this clone: This likely reflects a read error, since a far larger clone is one base away. The sample holds other DNA sequences that translate to the same CDR3. The V gene is TRDV2, the J gene TRDJ1; 7 positions agree with TRDD3. The V gene's germline CDR1 is GEAIGNYY and CDR2 EKD. V shed 0 bases and J 1 base; nucleotides not matched to a gene: 19. The CDR3 consists of 20 residues. For the CDR3, the DNA is TGTGCCTGTGACACCCTCCTCCTTCGAACCGGGGGATCTTCCACCGATAAACTCATCTTT. It yields the protein CACDTLLLRTGGSSTDKLIF.

In this sample, this clone turned up a few times. Only one base separates this from a far larger clonotype, so it likely reflects a read error. The identical CDR3 is also encoded by other nucleotide sequences in the sample. The chain joins TRDV2 to TRDJ3; 10 positions agree with TRDD3. The CDR3 runs 20 residues. Germline lookup yields CDR1 GEAIGNYY and CDR2 EKD. CDR3 residues: CACDVLGDSRGSWDTRQMFF. The CDR3 nucleotides are TGTGCCTGTGACGTTCTGGGGGATAGTCGTGGCTCCTGGGACACCCGGCAGATGTTTTTC.

This clone is termed medium-sized. Given a much more abundant clone one base away, this may be a read error. Different DNA sequences within this sample yield the same CDR3. V usage is TRDV1 and J usage is TRDJ1, with D perhaps TRDD3 (5 bases). The CDR3 length is 18 residues. Germline CDR1 reads TSWWSYY; CDR2 reads QGS. This CDR3 is CALGDSTKGGEYTDKLIF. The DNA of the CDR3 is TGTGCTCTTGGGGACAGTACCAAGGGCGGGGAGTACACCGATAAACTCATCTTC.

By proportion, this clone is medium-sized. Given a far larger clone just one base away, this is likely a sequencing read error. The gene calls are TRDV1 and TRDJ1; TRDD3 aligns across 9 bases. CDR3 length equals 18 residues. V lost 9 bases and J lost 3; bases outside the gene matches: 20. Germline values: CDR1 TSWWSYY, CDR2 QGS. The CDR3 DNA reads TGTGCTCTCCCTACTATTCCTACGTGGACTGGGGGACCCGATAAACTCATCTTT. This codes for CALPTIPTWTGGPDKLIF.

With regard to this clone: TCRdb records a much larger clone's protein for this DNA, with a difference at residue 15 that likely arises from a read error; the protein given is the translation of the DNA. The V gene is TRDV2, the J gene TRDJ1, with 10 positions matching TRDD3. From germline, CDR1 is GEAIGNYY and CDR2 EKD. This CDR3 has 16 amino acids. CDR3 in DNA: TGTGCCTGTGACACTGTGGGGGATACTTACCCCGATAAACTCACCTTT. It yields the protein CACDTVGDTYPDKLTF.

Details on this clone: Given a far larger clone just one base away, this is likely a sequencing read error. The chain employs TRDV2 and TRDJ1, with a tentative D call TRDD2 (5 bases). Germline loops: CDR1 GEAIGNYY, CDR2 EKD. There are 16 residues in the CDR3. CDR3: CACDTLPPRDADKPIF. The CDR3 bases are TGTGCCTGTGACACCCTTCCCCCGCGCGATGCCGATAAACCCATCTTT.

There are a few counts of this clone. The protein in TCRdb stems from a much larger clone and differs at residue 3 from this DNA's translation, likely a read error; here the protein is translated from the DNA. The chain carries TRDV2 and TRDJ1; 12 bases fit TRDD3. Germline V CDR1 and CDR2: GEAIGNYY, EKD. The CDR3 has 22 residues. CDR3 sequence (DNA): TGTGCCTATGACAGCATGCTCTACGGGGGTACTGGGGGATACCAGTACACCGATAAACTCATCTTT. Encoded protein: CAYDSMLYGGTGGYQYTDKLIF.

A word on this clone: One base separates it from a far larger clone, so it is likely a read error. The chain combines TRDV2 with TRDJ3, with 10 bases that match TRDD3. The V gene's germline CDR1 is GEAIGNYY and CDR2 EKD. The CDR3 spans 19 residues. The chain's CDR3 is CACGTVVGDTTWDTRQMFF. In DNA form, the CDR3 reads TGTGCCTGTGGCACCGTGGTGGGGGATACCACCTGGGACACCCGACAGATGTTTTTC.

As regards this clone: This likely came from a read error, as a far larger clone is one base away. CDR3 DNA: TGTGCCTGTGACACCGTGGATCCCCTTGGTAGGGGACCTCCCTACACCGATAAACTCATCTTT. Translating gives CACDTVDPLGRGPPYTDKLIF. The chain joins TRDV2 to TRDJ1; TRDD3 might be the D (5 bases). The germline V gene has CDR1 GEAIGNYY and CDR2 EKD. The CDR3 totals 21 residues. V was cut by 0 bases and J by 0 bases, with 28 bases left in between.

This clone has just a few counts. TCRdb attributes to this sequence the protein of a much larger clone, which differs from the DNA translation at residue 11; a read error is likely, and the protein displayed is translated from the DNA. J is TRDJ1 and V is TRDV2, with 9 bases that match TRDD3. The V gene end was trimmed by 0 bases and the J gene end by 3 bases; junction bases not matched to a gene: 13. The CDR3 is 18 amino acids. Germline V lookup: CDR1 GEAIGNYY, CDR2 EKD. CDR3 nucleotides: TGTGCCTGTGACACCGTGTCGACTGGGGGACACGGTCCCGATAAACTCATCTTT. This encodes CACDTVSTGGHGPDKLIF.

This clone was found a few times. A far larger clone differs by one base, so this is likely a read error. At the DNA level, this CDR3 is encoded by other sequences in the same sample as well. This chain links TRDV2 with TRDJ1, with D hard to call. Trimming stripped 0 bases from V and 11 bases from J, with 27 bases between. CDR1 and CDR2 from the germline V gene are GEAIGNYY and EKD. The CDR3 consists of 17 residues. CDR3 coding DNA: TGTGCCTGTGACACCGTTGCCCCCAGGAAACATGCCGGTAAGCTCATCTTT. It translates to CACDTVAPRKHAGKLIF.

This clone was seen more than once but under ten times. TCRdb's protein for this DNA is that of a much larger clone and differs from the translation at residue 5, likely a read error; the protein shown is the DNA translation. The J gene is TRDJ1, the V gene TRDV2, with TRDD3 identical over 11 bases. Unmatched junction bases numbered 13, after V lost 2 bases and J lost 3 bases. CDR3 length equals 18 residues. CDR1 is GEAIGNYY, CDR2 EKD, per germline. CDR3: CACDMSWGIRRGSDKLIF. CDR3 in DNA: TGTGCCTGTGACATGTCGTGGGGGATACGCCGGGGGTCCGATAAACTCATCTTT.

This clone was found a few times. A far larger clone is a single base away, which makes a read error likely. This specimen includes other DNA sequences encoding the same CDR3. This sequence joins TRDV2 and TRDJ1, with TRDD3 matching 8 bases. The germline CDR1 and CDR2 sequences are GEAIGNYY and EKD. The CDR3 sequence is 14 residues long. V was clipped by 1 base and J by 5 bases; unmatched bases: 5. CDR3 coding DNA: TGTGCCTGTGACACACTGGGGGGCGGTGATAAACTCATCTTT. It specifies CACDTLGGGDKLIF.

Note on this clone: The TCRdb protein comes from a much larger clone and disagrees with this DNA's translation at residues 6 and 9, likely due to a read error; the protein given here is derived from the DNA. The rearrangement links TRDV2 to TRDJ1; TRDD3 might be the D (5 bases). The germline V and J ends were trimmed by 0 bases and 0 bases, with 19 bases remaining between them. The CDR3 loop spans 18 amino acids. The germline CDR1 and CDR2 sequences are GEAIGNYY and EKD. The CDR3 bases are TGTGCCTGTGACACCCCGATGGGGACACGCGGGGACACCGATAAACTCATCTTT. This sequence encodes CACDTPMGTRGDTDKLIF.

In regard to this clone: TCRdb records a much larger clone's protein for this DNA, with a difference at residue 5 that likely arises from a read error; the protein given is the translation of the DNA. This rearrangement joins TRDV2 to TRDJ1; D unresolved. CDR1 and CDR2 from the germline V gene are GEAIGNYY and EKD. V was shortened by 3 bases and J by 4 bases, with 14 bases between the two germline ends. The CDR3 extends over 14 amino acids. The CDR3 DNA reads as TGTGCCTGTGACGCCGTCGGGGCCCTCGATAAACTCATCTTT. It encodes CACDAVGALDKLIF.

In regard to this clone: Since a far larger clone is one base different, this is likely a read error. Distinct nucleotide sequences in the sample also encode this CDR3. The chain uses TRDV2 and TRDJ3; 10 bases match TRDD3. The V and J ends lost 0 bases and 1 base, in that order; junction bases with no gene match: 14. The germline V gene has CDR1 GEAIGNYY and CDR2 EKD. The CDR3 is 22 residues long. This CDR3 is CACDTTGTGGSGRSWDTRQMFF. The CDR3 nucleotides read TGTGCCTGTGACACCACCGGCACTGGGGGATCCGGCCGGTCCTGGGACACCCGACAGATGTTTTTC.

Details on this clone: TCRdb attributes to this sequence the protein of a much larger clone, which differs from the DNA translation at residue 8; a read error is likely, and the protein displayed is translated from the DNA. The chain links TRDV2 to TRDJ1, with D perhaps assigned TRDD2 or TRDD3 (5 bases each). The CDR3 contains 16 residues. Germline assignment: CDR1 GEAIGNYY and CDR2 EKD. The V end lost 2 bases, the J end lost 4 bases, and 19 bases lay between the germline ends. DNA of the CDR3: TGTGCCTGTGACATTGCGGGGGTTCCTTTCGGCGATAAACTCATCTTT. Protein sequence: CACDIAGVPFGDKLIF.

This clone came up a few times. TCRdb pairs this DNA with a much larger clone's protein that differs at residue 12, likely a read error; the protein shown was translated from the DNA. The rearrangement uses TRDV2 and TRDJ1, with 10 bases aligning to TRDD3. The CDR3 sequence is 17 residues long. The junction had 11 bases not matched to a gene; V was cut back by 2 bases and J by 3 bases. Germline assignment: CDR1 GEAIGNYY and CDR2 EKD. CDR3 nucleotide sequence: TGTGCCTGTGACAACGTACTGGGGGATTCGTACGCCGATAAACTCATCTTT. It specifies CACDNVLGDSYADKLIF.

This clone counts as large. The sample holds other DNA sequences that translate to the same CDR3. The chain joins TRDV2 to TRDJ1; D gene ambiguous. The CDR3 sequence is 19 residues long. V lost 1 base, J lost 0 bases, and 23 bases lay in between. Germline CDR1 is GEAIGNYY and CDR2 is EKD. The CDR3, as DNA: TGTGCCTGTGACACGGTAACGAATGGTGTGGAGACGTACACCGATAAACTCATCTTT. Translated, it gives CACDTVTNGVETYTDKLIF.